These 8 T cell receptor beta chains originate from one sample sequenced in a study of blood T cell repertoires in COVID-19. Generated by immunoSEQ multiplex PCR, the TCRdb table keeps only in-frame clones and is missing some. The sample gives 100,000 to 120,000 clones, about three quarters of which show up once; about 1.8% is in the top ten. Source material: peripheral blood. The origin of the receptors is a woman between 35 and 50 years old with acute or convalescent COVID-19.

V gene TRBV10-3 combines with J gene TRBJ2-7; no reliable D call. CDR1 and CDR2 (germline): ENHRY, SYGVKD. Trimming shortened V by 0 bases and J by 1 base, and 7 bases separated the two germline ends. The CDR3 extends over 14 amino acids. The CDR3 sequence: CAISESTVSYEQYF. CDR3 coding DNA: TGTGCCATCAGTGAGTCTACAGTATCCTACGAGCAGTACTTC.

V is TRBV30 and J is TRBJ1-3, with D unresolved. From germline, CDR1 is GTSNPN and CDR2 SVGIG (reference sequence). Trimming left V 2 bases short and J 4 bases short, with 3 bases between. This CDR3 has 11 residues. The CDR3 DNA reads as TGTGCCTGGAGTCCGGGAAACACCATATATTTT. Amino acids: CAWSPGNTIYF.

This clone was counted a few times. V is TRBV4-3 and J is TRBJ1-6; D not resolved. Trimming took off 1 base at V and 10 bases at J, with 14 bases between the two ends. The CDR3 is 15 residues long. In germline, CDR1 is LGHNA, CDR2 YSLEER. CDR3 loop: CASSQGGGGWSPLHF. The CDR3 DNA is TGCGCCAGCAGCCAAGGAGGCGGCGGGTGGTCACCCCTCCACTTT.

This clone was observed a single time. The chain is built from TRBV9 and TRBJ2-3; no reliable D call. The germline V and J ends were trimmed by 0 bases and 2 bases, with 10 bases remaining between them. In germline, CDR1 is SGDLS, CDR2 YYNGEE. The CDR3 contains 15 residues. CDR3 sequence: CASSVGAFTTDTQYF. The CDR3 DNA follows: TGTGCCAGCAGCGTAGGAGCATTTACCACAGATACGCAGTATTTT.

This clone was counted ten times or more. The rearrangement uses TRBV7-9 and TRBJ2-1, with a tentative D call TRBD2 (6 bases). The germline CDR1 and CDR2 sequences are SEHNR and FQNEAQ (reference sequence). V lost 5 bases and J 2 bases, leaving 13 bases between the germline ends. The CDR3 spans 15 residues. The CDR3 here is CASSRGTSPYNEQFF. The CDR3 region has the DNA TGTGCCAGCAGCCGCGGGACTTCCCCCTACAATGAGCAGTTCTTC. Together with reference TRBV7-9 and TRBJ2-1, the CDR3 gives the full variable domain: DTGVSQNPRHKITKRGQNVTFRCDPISEHNRLYWYRQTLGQGPEFLTYFQNEAQLEKSRLLSDRFSAERPKGSFSTLEIQRTEQGDSAMYLCASSRGTSPYNEQFFGPGTRLTVL.

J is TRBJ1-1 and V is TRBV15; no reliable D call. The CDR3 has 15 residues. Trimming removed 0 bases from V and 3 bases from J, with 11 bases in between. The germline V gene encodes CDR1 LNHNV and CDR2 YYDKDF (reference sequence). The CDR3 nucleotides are TGTGCCACCAGCAGAGATCGGGGAGGGCACACTGAAGCTTTCTTT. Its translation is CATSRDRGGHTEAFF.

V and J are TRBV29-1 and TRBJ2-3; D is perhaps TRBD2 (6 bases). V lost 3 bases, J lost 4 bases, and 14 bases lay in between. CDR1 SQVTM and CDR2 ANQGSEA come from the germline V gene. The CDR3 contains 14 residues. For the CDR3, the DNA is TGCAGCGTTGACTGGGGGGTGGCAGCAGATACGCAGTATTTT. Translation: CSVDWGVAADTQYF.

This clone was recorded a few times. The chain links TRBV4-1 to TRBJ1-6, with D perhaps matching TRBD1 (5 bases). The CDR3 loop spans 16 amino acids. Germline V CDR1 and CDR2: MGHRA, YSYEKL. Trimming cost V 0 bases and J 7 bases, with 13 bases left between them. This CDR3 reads CASSQEEGLPNSPLHF. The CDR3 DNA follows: TGCGCCAGCAGCCAAGAGGAGGGGCTCCCAAATTCACCCCTCCACTTT.